The sequence of this TCR beta chain was determined in a study of kidney transplant recipient with SARS-CoV-2 infection. This CDR3 spans 16 amino acids. Germline CDR1 is SGHTS and CDR2 is YDEGEE. A note on this clonotype: A read error is possible here, since a much larger clone lies one base away.

TCRdb independently ran MiXCR on the reads; one entry per CDR3 protein. The sample consists of 200,000 to 300,000 distinct CDR3 sequences, 29% of them appearing once. The clonotype was recovered from a male patient aged 30 to 39 who had COVID-19 and was a kidney transplant recipient. Some T cells may trace back to the graft donor. V and J are TRBV5-8 and TRBJ1-2, with D uncertain. The source material was a blood sample, sampled at baseline and between days 110 and 120 from a kidney transplant recipient. CDR3 in amino acids: CASLGIHPRKTYGCTF. The CDR3 DNA reads TGTGCCAGCTTGGGAATTCATCCACGAAAGACCTATGGCTGCACCTTC. The variable domain in full, with the rest retrieved from reference TRBV5-8 and TRBJ1-2, is EAGVTQSPTHLIKTRGQQATLRCSPISGHTSVYWYQQALGLGLQFLLWYDEGEERNRGNFPPRFSGRQFPNYSSELNVNALELEDSALYLCASLGIHPRKTYGCTFGSGTRLTVV.